This TCR beta chain was sequenced in a study of CD8+ T cells in alopecia areata. RNA was extracted and reverse transcribed into cDNA as the sequencing template. Only in-frame clones appear in the TCRdb table, and some are missing; sequencing was by immunoSEQ multiplex PCR. The profile shows 170,000 or so clones, roughly 50% of them singletons. Treatment of the sample: oral pan-JAK inhibitor, 5-10 mg twice daily. V was trimmed by 5 bases and J by 5 bases, leaving 12 bases between them. Germline lookup yields CDR1 MNHEY and CDR2 SMNVEV (reference sequence). The CDR3 is made up of 13 amino acids. The source was CD8+ T cells sorted from blood, collected at week 24, from a patient treated with tofacitinib. The receptor comes from a human donor with alopecia areata. The chain joins TRBV27 to TRBJ1-1; a weak D match, TRBD1 (5 bases). CDR3 amino acids: CASSPGSLTEAFF. Written as DNA, the CDR3 is TGTGCCAGCAGTCCAGGGTCCTTGACTGAAGCTTTCTTT.